Below are 27 T cell receptor beta chains sequenced from a single sample in a study of neoadjuvant anti-PD-1 for oral cavity cancer. Assay: immunoSEQ multiplex PCR; the TCRdb copy retains only in-frame clones and omits some. The sample has some 14,000 clones; less than 75% are singletons. The sequencing used PBMCs, collected before nivolumab (anti-PD-1) treatment. The receptors shown here come from a person between 40 and 85 years old with oral cavity squamous cell carcinoma.

The chain joins TRBV5-4 to TRBJ2-7; 9 bases line up with TRBD1. Germline trimming cut 7 bases from V and 3 bases from J; bases unmatched to any gene: 5. This CDR3 has 13 amino acids. The germline gives CDR1 SGHNT, CDR2 YYREEE (reference sequence). Written as DNA, the CDR3 is TGTGCCAGCGGGACAGGGTCCCTCTACGAGCAGTACTTC. Amino acid sequence: CASGTGSLYEQYF.

This chain uses TRBV6-4 with TRBJ2-5, with D perhaps matching TRBD1 (6 bases). The CDR3 length is 15 residues. Per the germline V gene, CDR1 is MRHNA and CDR2 is SNTAGT. V was trimmed by 5 bases and J by 5 bases, leaving 18 bases between them. The CDR3 nucleotides read TGTGCCAGCAGTCAAGAGCTAGGGGGAATGGAGACCCAGTACTTC. Translated, it gives CASSQELGGMETQYF.

The chain couples TRBV27 to TRBJ1-2, with a tentative D call TRBD1 (5 bases). Deletions cut 6 bases from V and 2 bases from J, with 10 bases between. The V gene's germline CDR1 is MNHEY and CDR2 SMNVEV (reference sequence). The CDR3 is 13 residues long. CDR3 region: CASSWEGNYGYTF. The CDR3 coding sequence is TGTGCCAGCAGCTGGGAGGGGAACTATGGCTACACCTTC.

This clone has just a few counts. CDR3 in DNA: TGTGCCAGCAGTTTACAGGGTAGGAACTATGGCTACACCTTC. It is translated as CASSLQGRNYGYTF. The chain couples TRBV28 to TRBJ1-2, with D possibly being TRBD1 (5 bases). This CDR3 contains 14 residues. The V end lost 2 bases, the J end lost 2 bases, and 9 bases lay between the germline ends. The germline gives CDR1 MDHEN, CDR2 SYDVKM.

This clone was observed a few times. This chain links TRBV28 with TRBJ1-1, with 8 nucleotides matching TRBD1. The CDR3 is 14 amino acids. The trim removed 3 bases at V and 1 base at J, leaving 1 base unmatched. Germline CDR1 is MDHEN and CDR2 is SYDVKM. The chain's CDR3 is CASSLTGANTEAFF. In DNA form, the CDR3 reads TGTGCCAGCAGTTTGACAGGGGCGAACACTGAAGCTTTCTTT. The full variable domain, with the rest looked up from reference TRBV28 and TRBJ1-1, is DVKVTQSSRYLVKRTGEKVFLECVQDMDHENMFWYRQDPGLGLRLIYFSYDVKMKEKGDIPEGYSVSREKKERFSLILESASTNQTSMYLCASSLTGANTEAFFGQGTRLTVV.

This clone was picked up a small number of times. The CDR3 does not close with the conserved phenylalanine or tryptophan, likely indicating a read error. The DNA is omitted, as the CDR3 cannot be located on it reliably, and the CDR3 follows TCRdb's listing. The rearrangement uses TRBV14 and TRBJ1-1. CDR1 is SGHDN and CDR2 is FVKESK in the germline V gene. The CDR3 adds up to 9 amino acids, both ends counted. CDR3 in amino acids: CASRNLSRS.

Note on this clone: The DNA is left out, because the CDR3 cannot be placed on it with certainty; the CDR3 is given as TCRdb lists it. The chain combines TRBV27 with TRBJ1-2; the table gives TRBD1 as D, unverified against the DNA. Germline V gene lookup returns CDR1 MNHEY and CDR2 SMNVEV (reference sequence). The CDR3 is made up of 14 amino acids, end residues included. CDR3 loop: CASSSSDRVYGYTF.

The chain couples TRBV11-3 to TRBJ2-7; D might be TRBD2 (5 bases). The ends were cut back, 5 bases at V and 3 bases at J, with 11 bases in the middle. CDR3 size: 13 residues. Germline V gives CDR1 SGHNT, CDR2 YENEEA. CDR3 in DNA: TGTGCCAGCAGCCCCGGGATTGACTACGAGCAGTACTTC. Encoded protein: CASSPGIDYEQYF.

J is TRBJ1-6 and V is TRBV2; D not certain. The V end was cut by 4 bases, the J end by 12 bases, with 13 bases between. This CDR3 is 13 amino acids long. Per the germline V gene, CDR1 is SNHLY and CDR2 is FYNNEI. Here the CDR3 DNA reads TGTGCCAGCAGTGGGAGCGGCAGGAAACCCCTCCACTTT. Translating gives CASSGSGRKPLHF.

This sequence joins TRBV9 and TRBJ2-5; D might be TRBD2 (6 bases). CDR3 length: 15 residues. V was clipped by 4 bases and J by 1 base, with 14 bases between them. Germline CDR1 SGDLS, CDR2 YYNGEE. CDR3 residues: CASSLSFSGQETQYF. The CDR3 DNA follows: TGTGCCAGCAGCCTTAGTTTTAGCGGCCAAGAGACCCAGTACTTC. Combining the CDR3 with reference TRBV9 and TRBJ2-5 gives the whole variable domain DSGVTQTPKHLITATGQRVTLRCSPRSGDLSVYWYQQSLDQGLQFLIQYYNGEERAKGNILERFSAQQFPDLHSELNLSSLELGDSALYFCASSLSFSGQETQYFGPGTRLLVL.

This clone has just a few counts. The V gene is TRBV6-5, the J gene TRBJ2-5, with D possibly matching TRBD1 (6 bases). The CDR3 has 14 amino acids. CDR1 MNHEY and CDR2 SVGAGI come from the germline V gene. With 6 bases removed from V and 1 base from J, the gap between germline ends came to 12 bases. This CDR3 reads CASRTNRVQETQYF. The CDR3 bases are TGTGCCAGCAGGACGAACAGGGTCCAAGAGACCCAGTACTTC.

V usage is TRBV6-1 and J usage is TRBJ2-7; D not certain. The CDR3 runs to 17 residues. Looked up from germline, CDR1 is MNHNS and CDR2 is SASEGT. Trimming took off 0 bases at V and 2 bases at J, with 17 bases between the two ends. CDR3 DNA sequence: TGTGCCAGCAGTGAAGCGACCAGGCAGGATGACCCCTACGAGCAGTACTTC. It specifies CASSEATRQDDPYEQYF.

In nucleotides, the CDR3 is TGCGCCAGCAGTGGGGGCCGGGTTGGCTCTGGGGCCAACGTCCTGACTTTC. This codes for CASSGGRVGSGANVLTF. The chain joins TRBV10-2 to TRBJ2-6, with D perhaps TRBD1 (5 bases). Germline V gene sequence: CDR1 WSHSY, CDR2 SAAADI. The CDR3 loop spans 17 amino acids. Trimming shortened V by 4 bases and J by 0 bases, and 13 bases separated the two germline ends.

The CDR3 loop reads CASSNKQGRETQYF. DNA of the CDR3: TGTGCCAGCAGCAACAAACAGGGGCGGGAGACCCAGTACTTC. The chain is built from TRBV5-4 and TRBJ2-5, with 7 bases identical to TRBD1. Unmatched junction bases numbered 8, after V lost 4 bases and J lost 5 bases. The CDR3 consists of 14 residues. CDR1 SGHNT and CDR2 YYREEE come from the germline V gene (reference sequence).

The V and J genes are TRBV7-9 and TRBJ2-1; D could derive from TRBD1 or TRBD2 (6 bases each). The germline CDR1 and CDR2 sequences are SEHNR and FQNEAQ (reference sequence). The germline V and J ends were trimmed by 1 base and 8 bases, with 15 bases remaining between them. This CDR3 contains 15 residues. The chain's CDR3 is CASSLGQEREDEQFF. CDR3 DNA: TGTGCCAGCAGCTTAGGACAGGAGAGGGAGGATGAGCAGTTCTTC.

J is TRBJ2-1 and V is TRBV14; TRBD2 is a possible D gene (5 bases). This CDR3 has 14 amino acids. V lost 6 bases, J lost 4 bases, and 13 bases lay in between. Germline CDR1 is SGHDN and CDR2 is FVKESK. CDR3: CASSLPGSYNEQFF. The CDR3 DNA reads as TGTGCCAGCAGTCTTCCGGGGAGTTACAATGAGCAGTTCTTC.

The CDR3 sequence is CSIQILGEQYF. The CDR3 DNA reads TGCAGTATACAGATCCTCGGCGAGCAGTACTTC. The V and J genes are TRBV20-1 and TRBJ2-7; the D is unclear. From germline, CDR1 is DFQATT and CDR2 SNEGSKA (reference sequence). V was shortened by 8 bases and J by 6 bases, with 14 bases between the two germline ends. CDR3 length equals 11 residues.

The chain combines TRBV7-3 with TRBJ2-1; TRBD2 agrees at 7 bases. J gave up 6 bases and V 4 bases, and 12 bases lay outside the gene matches. Germline lookup yields CDR1 SGHTA and CDR2 FQGTGA. CDR3 length: 16 amino acids. For the CDR3, the DNA is TGTGCCAGCAGCTCCTTTGGCGGGAGTGGGAGCAATGAGCAGTTCTTC. Amino acid sequence: CASSSFGGSGSNEQFF. Drawing the rest from reference TRBV7-3 and TRBJ2-1, the complete variable domain is GAGVSQTPSNKVTEKGKYVELRCDPISGHTALYWYRQSLGQGPEFLIYFQGTGAADDSGLPNDRFFAVRPEGSVSTLKIQRTERGDSAVYLCASSSFGGSGSNEQFFGPGTRLTVL.

The chain recombines TRBV30 with TRBJ2-3; 8 nucleotides line up with TRBD2. CDR1 and CDR2 (germline): GTSNPN, SVGIG (reference sequence). This CDR3 has 15 amino acids. The junction had 3 bases not matched to a gene; V was cut back by 0 bases and J by 1 base. CDR3 residues: CAWSVVTSGTDTQYF. In DNA form, the CDR3 reads TGTGCCTGGAGTGTCGTGACTAGCGGCACAGATACGCAGTATTTT.

CDR3 DNA: TGTGCCAGTAGTTGGACAGGTGACACCGGGGAGCTGTTTTTT. Protein product: CASSWTGDTGELFF. The chain recombines TRBV19 with TRBJ2-2; 7 nucleotides agree with TRBD1. The CDR3 covers 14 residues. Germline lookup yields CDR1 LNHDA and CDR2 SQIVND (reference sequence). The trim removed 5 bases at V and 3 bases at J, leaving 3 bases unmatched.

The chain carries TRBV19 and TRBJ2-4; 8 bases agree with TRBD1. The CDR3 loop spans 16 amino acids. The germline gives CDR1 LNHDA, CDR2 SQIVND (reference sequence). With V trimmed by 5 bases and J by 1 base, 7 bases remained unmatched. For the CDR3, the DNA is TGTGCCAGTAGTCAACAGGGGGAAGGTGCCAAAAACATTCAGTACTTC. Its protein product is CASSQQGEGAKNIQYF.

A note on this clone: The junction departs from the called germline gene at one end, perhaps through a read error. The chain joins TRBV29-1 to TRBJ1-6, with TRBD1 matching 8 bases. Looked up from germline, CDR1 is SQVTM and CDR2 is ANQGSEA. The CDR3 runs 12 residues. CDR3 loop: CSVQRGGTGLLF. The CDR3 DNA sequence: TGCAGCGTTCAAAGAGGCGGGACAGGCCTTCTCTTT. The full variable domain, with the rest looked up from reference TRBV29-1 and TRBJ1-6, is SAVISQKPSRDICQRGTSLTIQCQVDSQVTMMFWYRQQPGQSLTLIATANQGSEATYESGFVIDKFPISRPNLTFSTLTVSNMSPEDSSIYLCSVQRGGTGLLFGNGTRLTVT.

This sequence joins TRBV29-1 and TRBJ2-7; TRBD1 matches at 7 bases. V lost 5 bases and J lost 3; bases outside the gene matches: 7. This CDR3 is built from 13 residues. Germline-derived CDR1 and CDR2 are SQVTM and ANQGSEA. The chain's CDR3 is CSVSPRDSYEQYF. CDR3 in DNA: TGCAGCGTTTCCCCACGGGACAGCTACGAGCAGTACTTC.

This chain links TRBV10-2 with TRBJ1-6, with 10 bases identical to TRBD1. V shed 6 bases, J shed 10 bases, and the junction held 9 bases outside the gene matches. Per germline, CDR1 WSHSY and CDR2 SAAADI. The CDR3 consists of 15 residues. The CDR3 spells CASRPPGQGSSPLHF. As DNA, the CDR3 is TGCGCCAGCAGGCCACCGGGACAGGGGTCCTCACCCCTCCACTTT.

This chain connects TRBV29-1 to TRBJ2-2; 10 bases agree with TRBD1. Trimming removed 5 bases from V and 4 bases from J; junction bases left unmatched: 1. Germline CDR1 reads SQVTM; CDR2 reads ANQGSEA. The CDR3 sequence is 13 residues long. CDR3 DNA: TGCAGCGTTAGGACAGGGGGCACCGGGGAGCTGTTTTTT. This gives the protein CSVRTGGTGELFF.

This chain uses TRBV21-1 with TRBJ2-7; TRBD1, as called in the table, went unchecked against the DNA. TRBV21-1 is assigned pseudogene status. The CDR3 has 16 residues. This chain's CDR3 is CASSKKAPGESYEQYF. The CDR3 DNA reads TGTGCCAGCAGCAAAAAGGCCCCAGGGGAATCCTACGAGCAGTACTTC.

The chain links TRBV5-6 to TRBJ1-4; no reliable D call. The CDR3 totals 17 residues. Trimming shortened V by 3 bases and J by 5 bases, and 20 bases separated the two germline ends. Looked up from germline, CDR1 is SGHDT and CDR2 is YYEEEE. The DNA of the CDR3 is TGTGCCAGCAGCTACTCTATATGGCTCGGAGGGAATGAAAAACTGTTTTTT. Residues: CASSYSIWLGGNEKLFF.